These T cell receptor beta chains were read from a single sample in a study of control samples from healthy donors and cancer patients. Libraries were prepared by immunoSEQ multiplex PCR; TCRdb keeps only in-frame clonotypes and omits some of them. In the table there are roughly 40,000 clones, around 78% of which are singletons. Sequenced material: blood. These receptors originate from a man in his 60s in good health. The CDR3 runs from the conserved cysteine through the conserved F or W. The D gene is left open where the match is weak. Part of the rows lack a size; the others show once, few, many or a class for expanded clones.

TGTGCCAGCAGCCTCCCGCGGGGTAGCACAGATACGCAGTATTTT CASSLPRGSTDTQYF TRBJ2-3 NA NA TRBV5-4
TGTGCCTGGGGAGGGACTGGGGGCTACACCTTC CAWGGTGGYTF TRBJ1-2 NA NA TRBV30
TGCGCCAGCAGCTTGGCGGGTTGGGACGGGACTTCCTACGAGCAGTACTTC CASSLAGWDGTSYEQYF TRBJ2-7 NA NA TRBV5-1
TGCGCCAGCAGCTTCTCCAGCGGGAGTCCCGGGGAGCTGTTTTTT CASSFSSGSPGELFF TRBJ2-2 NA TRBD2 TRBV5-1
TGTGCCAGCAGCCCTAAGTCCGGTGAGCAGTTCTTC CASSPKSGEQFF TRBJ2-1 NA NA TRBV5-4
TGTGCCAGCAGCTTACTAAGCCTGAACACTGAAGCTTTCTTT CASSLLSLNTEAFF TRBJ1-1 NA NA TRBV7-2
TGTGCCAGCAGAGCGGGACTAGCGGGCTACGAGCAGTACTTC CASRAGLAGYEQYF TRBJ2-7 NA TRBD2 TRBV2
TGCGCCAGCAGCCAAGAGCGGGGGAACACTGAAGCTTTCTTT CASSQERGNTEAFF TRBJ1-1 NA NA TRBV4-3
TGTGCCAGCAGTTACCCGGGAGGATATGGCTACACCTTC CASSYPGGYGYTF TRBJ1-2 NA NA TRBV6-5
TGTGCCAGCAGTTACCATGATAGGACAGGAGGCTACACCTTC CASSYHDRTGGYTF TRBJ1-2 once TRBD1 TRBV6-6
TGCGCCAGCAGCCATACGGACAGAGCTAGCTATGGCTACACCTTC CASSHTDRASYGYTF TRBJ1-2 NA NA TRBV4-3
TGTGCCAGCAGGAGGACCGGGACAGGGGGCACCGGGGAGCTGTTTTTT CASRRTGTGGTGELFF TRBJ2-2 NA TRBD1 TRBV2
TGTGCCAGCAGCTTGGTAGTTGGCCACACTGAAGCTTTCTTT CASSLVVGHTEAFF TRBJ1-1 NA NA TRBV7-9
TGTGCCAGCAGTTACGTGGGGGGGTACGAGCAGTACTTC CASSYVGGYEQYF TRBJ2-7 NA TRBD2 TRBV6-6
TGTGCCAGCAGTTACTCGAACAGCCCCCATCAAAAACTGTTTTTT CASSYSNSPHQKLFF TRBJ1-4 NA NA TRBV6-2/TRBV6-3
TGTGCCAGCAGCTTAGAGGCAGGGTTCGGTCAGCCCCAGCATTTT CASSLEAGFGQPQHF TRBJ1-5 NA NA TRBV11-2
TGTGCCAGTAGTATAGCAACTGGGGACACTGAAGCTTTCTTT CASSIATGDTEAFF TRBJ1-1 NA NA TRBV19
TGTGCCAGCTCACCATTTGTGGGCGCTGAAGCTTTCTTT CASSPFVGAEAFF TRBJ1-1 NA NA TRBV18
TGTGCCAGCAGCCCGCGGACAGGGGGCGCGCGGGACACTGAAGCTTTCTTT CASSPRTGGARDTEAFF TRBJ1-1 NA TRBD1 TRBV5-4
TGTGCCAGCAGGACTGAGGGACGCAATCAGCCCCAGCATTTT CASRTEGRNQPQHF TRBJ1-5 NA NA TRBV28
TGCGCCAGCAGCACCGGACAGGGAAATTCACCCCTCCACTTT CASSTGQGNSPLHF TRBJ1-6 NA TRBD1 TRBV5-1
TGTGCCACCAGCAGGGACCAAACGGGCACTGAAGCTTTCTTT CATSRDQTGTEAFF TRBJ1-1 NA NA TRBV15
TGTGCCAGCAGCTTGATGGCTAGCGGAACAGATACGCAGTATTTT CASSLMASGTDTQYF TRBJ2-3 NA TRBD2 TRBV5-6
TGTGCCAGCAGTTTAATGGTCTCTGGGGGTCTCTCCTACAATGAGCAGTTCTTC CASSLMVSGGLSYNEQFF TRBJ2-1 few NA TRBV28
TGTGCCATCAGTCGACAGGACTACTATCAGCCCCAGCATTTT CAISRQDYYQPQHF TRBJ1-5 NA NA TRBV10-3
TGTGCCAGCAGTAAGGGGTTCGGTCAGCCCCAGCATTTT CASSKGFGQPQHF TRBJ1-5 NA NA TRBV2
TGTGCCAGTAAGGTCGACAGGAATACTGAAGCTTTCTTT CASKVDRNTEAFF TRBJ1-1 NA NA TRBV2
TGTGCCAGCAGCCTCCTCCCGGACGGACTAGCGGGGGCTCTCCACCCCCAAGAGACCCAGTACTTC CASSLLPDGLAGALHPQETQYF TRBJ2-5 NA TRBD2 TRBV3-1/TRBV3-2
TGTGCCAGCTCCACTAGCGGGGGGGTCGTGGATACGCAGTATTTT CASSTSGGVVDTQYF TRBJ2-3 NA TRBD2 TRBV7-9
TGCGCCAGCAGCCAGCAGGGGCAGGTAGATGAAAAACTGTTTTTT CASSQQGQVDEKLFF TRBJ1-4 NA NA TRBV4-3
TGTGCCAGTAGTAGTGGCCATCCACAGCCCCAGCATTTT CASSSGHPQPQHF TRBJ1-5 once NA TRBV19
TGTGCCAGCAGAGGGGGGATCCTCCTCTATGGCTACACCTTC CASRGGILLYGYTF TRBJ1-2 NA NA TRBV2
TGTGCCAGCACGAGGGTTGGGAGCAATCAGCCCCAGCATTTT CASTRVGSNQPQHF TRBJ1-5 few NA TRBV6-5
TGTGCCAGCAGCTTCCTTGGACAGGGATCCTACGAGCAGTACTTC CASSFLGQGSYEQYF TRBJ2-7 NA TRBD1 TRBV7-9
TGTGCCAGCAGCGTAGCGGGAAGCAATCAGCCCCAGCATTTT CASSVAGSNQPQHF TRBJ1-5 NA NA TRBV9
TGTGCCATCAGTGAATCGACAGGGACCGGTAACTATGGCTACACCTTC CAISESTGTGNYGYTF TRBJ1-2 NA TRBD1 TRBV10-3
TGTGCCTGGGCCACAGACAGGGCCCTACAGCCCCAGCATTTT CAWATDRALQPQHF TRBJ1-5 NA TRBD1 TRBV30
TGTGCCAGCAGTTACGATTTCGGCGAGCAGTACTTC CASSYDFGEQYF TRBJ2-7 NA NA TRBV6-6
TGTGCCTGGGACCGTATTCTTAATTCACCCCTCCACTTT CAWDRILNSPLHF TRBJ1-6 NA NA TRBV30